The 8 T cell receptor beta chains presented below share a single source sample, sequenced in a study of blood T cells in healthy people across ages. For the second PCR, which ran for roughly 6 to 12 cycles, a sample-barcoded 5' primer and a J-beta primer mix were used. TCRdb analysed the 5' RACE reads with MiXCR anew, one entry per CDR3 protein. The repertoire holds 550,000 to 800,000 distinct CDR3 sequences, roughly 32% seen once, with 15% to 17% in the top ten. The specimen sequenced was blood. Every receptor here comes from a woman older than 75 in good health.

The rearrangement links TRBV7-8 to TRBJ2-7; possible D gene TRBD2, 6 bases. The J call may not be correct, given that the DNA end is closer to TRBJ2-4. Germline V CDR1 and CDR2: SGHVS, FQNEAQ. CDR3 length equals 15 residues. Here the CDR3 reads CASSYLEGNKNIQYF. CDR3 nucleotide sequence: TGTGCCAGCAGCTACCTGGAGGGAAATAAAAACATTCAGTACTTC.

The chain recombines TRBV7-3 with TRBJ2-2; 12 bases are a match to TRBD2. The germline V gene has CDR1 SGHTA and CDR2 FQGTGA. V trimming: 3 bases; J trimming: 7 bases; junction bases outside the gene matches: 9. This CDR3 comprises 17 residues. The CDR3 sequence: CASSFLPLAGGNGELFF. The CDR3 bases are TGTGCCAGCAGCTTTCTCCCTCTAGCGGGGGGGAACGGGGAGCTGTTTTTT.

This clonotype has just a few counts. CDR3 sequence: CASSFDIASGNTIYF. The CDR3 DNA is TGTGCCAGCAGCTTTGACATTGCCTCTGGAAACACCATATATTTT. The rearrangement joins TRBV11-1 to TRBJ1-3; D not certain. CDR1 and CDR2 from the germline V gene are SGHAT and FQDESV (reference sequence). The CDR3 extends over 15 amino acids. The V end was cut by 3 bases, the J end by 0 bases, with 9 bases between.

This clonotype was counted many times. The V gene is TRBV29-1, the J gene TRBJ1-2; no definite D call. V was trimmed by 7 bases and J by 6 bases, leaving 12 bases between them. The CDR3 length is 11 residues. Looked up from germline, CDR1 is SQVTM and CDR2 is ANQGSEA. CDR3 nucleotide sequence: TGCAGCGCCGAGCGGGCGAATGGCTACACCTTC. Amino acid sequence: CSAERANGYTF.

This clonotype was recorded many times. The V and J genes are TRBV15 and TRBJ2-4, with TRBD2 identical over 10 bases. This CDR3 has 14 amino acids. V was pared by 1 base and J by 7 bases, with 1 base of the junction left unmatched. The V gene's germline CDR1 is LNHNV and CDR2 YYDKDF (reference sequence). The CDR3 DNA reads TGTGCCACCAGCAGAGGTAGCGGGGGGAACATTCAGTACTTC. Translating gives CATSRGSGGNIQYF.

This sequence joins TRBV18 and TRBJ2-2, with unresolved D. The V gene's germline CDR1 is KGHSH and CDR2 LQKENI. This CDR3 is built from 13 residues. V was shortened by 3 bases and J by 6 bases, with 8 bases between the two germline ends. CDR3 amino acids: CASSPRAPGELFF. Written as DNA, the CDR3 is TGTGCCAGCTCACCTCGTGCACCCGGGGAGCTGTTTTTT. Full variable domain (remainder filled in from reference TRBV18 and TRBJ2-2): NAGVMQNPRHLVRRRGQEARLRCSPMKGHSHVYWYRQLPEEGLKFMVYLQKENIIDESGMPKERFSAEFPKEGPSILRIQQVVRGDSAAYFCASSPRAPGELFFGEGSRLTVL.

In its sample, this clonotype was seen many times. J is TRBJ2-5 and V is TRBV6-2 or TRBV6-3, with 13 nucleotides matching TRBD2. CDR1 is MNHEY, CDR2 SVGEGT, per germline. The CDR3 is 15 amino acids. V was pared by 6 bases and J by 4 bases, with 5 bases of the junction left unmatched. CDR3 residues: CASRRLAGGVETQYF. The DNA of the CDR3 is TGTGCCAGCAGACGACTAGCGGGGGGCGTAGAGACCCAGTACTTC.

This clonotype was recorded many times. This CDR3 is CASSLGLGGNEGYTF. Here the CDR3 DNA reads TGTGCCAGCAGCTTGGGTTTAGGGGGCAATGAAGGCTACACCTTC. The chain links TRBV5-6 to TRBJ1-2; 7 bases are shared with TRBD1. The CDR3 has 15 amino acids. V was pared by 0 bases and J by 8 bases, with 10 bases of the junction left unmatched. Germline CDR1 reads SGHDT; CDR2 reads YYEEEE.